This T cell receptor beta chain was captured in a study of read filtering for tumor transcriptome and immune sequencing. General study points: IR-seq and RNA-seq agreed better without single-read clonotypes. This fraction held mixed bone marrow immune cells after CD138-negative sorting.

From germline, CDR1 is MDHEN and CDR2 SYDVKM. This CDR3 comprises 14 residues. Unmatched junction bases numbered 14, after V lost 10 bases and J lost 8 bases. Sampling of bone marrow took place during active disease in every patient. Molecular barcoded adaptors covering alpha/delta and beta/gamma chains were used on approximately 400 ng RNA. TCRdb reprocessed the reads with MiXCR, giving one entry per CDR3 protein. There are tens of thousands of distinct CDR3 sequences in the sample; approximately 12% occur only once, and around 32% lies in the top ten. This clonotype was seen at least ten times. Its antigen remains unidentified.

The clonotype comes from a donor at least 40 years old with multiple myeloma. This chain connects TRBV28 to TRBJ1-2; 9 positions match TRBD1. The specimen sequenced was a population of CD138-negative cells sorted from bone marrow. CDR3 in amino acids: CAIKVPGQGGGYTF. The CDR3, as DNA: TGTGCCATCAAAGTCCCGGGACAGGGCGGAGGCTACACCTTC.